Below, one T cell receptor (beta chain) is given with its context. Authors' processing steps: Reference gene primer amplification gave nucleated cell count estimates. Produced via immunoSEQ multiplex PCR; TCRdb's table is partial and in-frame only. V and J calls and clone size are copied from that table; D and trimming were computed from the DNA. The table records about 180,000 clones, less than 90% of them present only once. The entry originates in a study of blood T cell repertoires in COVID-19. For the study at large: Whether acute or convalescent, the COVID-19 samples came from the United States, Italy and Spain. T cells, B-cell-depleted T cells, or PBMCs supplied cDNA or gDNA.

Specimen: peripheral blood. This TCR derives from a young man with active or convalescent COVID-19.

CDR3 region: CASSLGGQGGQETQYF. CDR3 in DNA: TGTGCCAGCAGCTTAGGGGGACAGGGCGGGCAAGAGACCCAGTACTTC. The chain couples TRBV11-2 to TRBJ2-5; 9 bases map to TRBD1. Germline trimming cut 1 base from V and 2 bases from J; bases unmatched to any gene: 5. This CDR3 spans 16 amino acids. Germline-derived CDR1 and CDR2 are SGHAT and FQNNGV.